The 32 T cell receptor beta chains in this list originate from one sample, sequenced in a study of blood T cell repertoires in COVID-19. The table came from immunoSEQ multiplex PCR; TCRdb's copy has only in-frame clones and leaves some out. The repertoire holds roughly 62,000 clones, approximately 80% seen once, with roughly a tenth in the top ten. Sequenced material: peripheral blood. These receptors were collected from a man younger than 40 with COVID-19, enrolled during active disease.

This clone was seen a single time. This rearrangement joins TRBV27 to TRBJ1-1, with a possible D match to TRBD1 (5 bases). The V end lost 2 bases, the J end lost 1 base, and 8 bases lay between the germline ends. This CDR3 comprises 14 residues. Per the germline V gene, CDR1 is MNHEY and CDR2 is SMNVEV (reference sequence). The CDR3 is CASSLVTANTEAFF. The DNA of the CDR3 is TGTGCCAGCAGTTTAGTGACAGCGAACACTGAAGCTTTCTTT.

This clone was counted between two and nine times. The chain combines TRBV4-3 with TRBJ2-1; 8 nucleotides match TRBD2. The V gene end was trimmed by 0 bases and the J gene end by 2 bases; junction bases not matched to a gene: 6. Looked up from germline, CDR1 is LGHNA and CDR2 is YSLEER. The CDR3 spans 17 residues. CDR3 region: CASSQDGTSEPYNEQFF. The DNA of the CDR3 is TGCGCCAGCAGCCAAGATGGGACTAGTGAGCCCTACAATGAGCAGTTCTTC.

The V and J genes are TRBV6-5 and TRBJ2-7; 7 bases are shared with TRBD1. CDR1 is MNHEY and CDR2 is SVGAGI in the germline V gene. The CDR3 is 15 residues long. J gave up 6 bases and V 6 bases, and 14 bases lay outside the gene matches. The DNA for the CDR3 is TGTGCCAGCAGGGGAAGTGGCAGCCCAGGGGGCGAGCAGTACTTC. It is translated as CASRGSGSPGGEQYF.

Details on this clone: One end of the junction varies from germline; a read error may be responsible. The chain links TRBV2 to TRBJ1-2; 9 bases map to TRBD1. Germline V CDR1 and CDR2: SNHLY, FYNNEI. The CDR3 contains 15 residues. CDR3 sequence reads: CASSEEQGAKYGYTF. In nucleotides, the CDR3 is TGTGCCAGCAGTGAAGAACAGGGGGCTAAATATGGCTACACCTTC.

The chain links TRBV5-1 to TRBJ1-3, with 7 bases that match TRBD1. This CDR3 region has 15 residues. Germline V gives CDR1 SGHRS, CDR2 YFSETQ. Trimming at V came to 3 bases and at J to 2 bases, leaving 5 bases not matched to a gene. CDR3 sequence (DNA): TGCGCCAGCAGCTCTACAGGGGAAGCTGGAAACACCATATATTTT. Its translation is CASSSTGEAGNTIYF.

This clone was seen a handful of times. The V and J genes are TRBV14 and TRBJ2-7; D possibly corresponds to TRBD1 (6 bases). The CDR3 totals 13 residues. CDR1 and CDR2 from the germline V gene are SGHDN and FVKESK. V lost 3 bases to trimming and J lost 7 bases, with 13 bases between them. Here the CDR3 DNA reads TGTGCCAGCAGCCAGCAACAGGGCGGGGAGCAGTACTTC. Encoded protein: CASSQQQGGEQYF.

The genes are TRBV14 and TRBJ2-3, with 11 bases identical to TRBD2. Germline lookup yields CDR1 SGHDN and CDR2 FVKESK. Trimming at V came to 3 bases and at J to 2 bases, leaving 4 bases not matched to a gene. The CDR3 extends over 16 amino acids. CDR3 DNA: TGTGCCAGCAGCCAGAGACTAGCGGGACTCACAGATACGCAGTATTTT. Its protein is CASSQRLAGLTDTQYF.

The chain couples TRBV10-1 to TRBJ2-2, with 11 positions matching TRBD1. Germline V gene lookup returns CDR1 WNHNN and CDR2 SYGVQD (reference sequence). The CDR3 runs 16 residues. V lost 0 bases to trimming and J lost 5 bases; unmatched junction nucleotides: 2. In DNA, the CDR3 is TGCGCCAGCAGTGAGTCGGACAGGGGGCGGACCGGGGAGCTGTTTTTT. It yields the protein CASSESDRGRTGELFF.

The chain links TRBV7-2 to TRBJ2-5; 7 positions agree with TRBD1. V shed 5 bases and J 1 base; nucleotides not matched to a gene: 4. The CDR3 runs to 14 residues. Germline loops: CDR1 SGHTA, CDR2 FQGNSA. CDR3 coding DNA: TGTGCCAGCAGCCTATACAGGGGCCAAGAGACCCAGTACTTC. It is translated as CASSLYRGQETQYF.

V gene TRBV9 combines with J gene TRBJ1-1, with D maybe TRBD1 (6 bases). V dropped 0 bases and J dropped 2 bases, with 17 bases sitting between them. Per the germline V gene, CDR1 is SGDLS and CDR2 is YYNGEE. This CDR3 region has 17 residues. The CDR3 DNA reads as TGTGCCAGCAGCGTAGGAGGAGTAGTGACAGGAAACACTGAAGCTTTCTTT. As protein: CASSVGGVVTGNTEAFF. Based on the CDR3 plus reference TRBV9 and TRBJ1-1, the full variable domain is DSGVTQTPKHLITATGQRVTLRCSPRSGDLSVYWYQQSLDQGLQFLIQYYNGEERAKGNILERFSAQQFPDLHSELNLSSLELGDSALYFCASSVGGVVTGNTEAFFGQGTRLTVV.

This sequence joins TRBV6-5 and TRBJ2-7; 7 bases match TRBD1. CDR3 size: 15 residues. V was clipped by 8 bases and J by 1 base; unmatched bases: 11. The V gene's germline CDR1 is MNHEY and CDR2 SVGAGI. Written as DNA, the CDR3 is TGTGCCAGCGCTCCCGCCGGGACAGCTTCCTACGAGCAGTACTTC. It yields the protein CASAPAGTASYEQYF.

J is TRBJ2-2 and V is TRBV6-4; perhaps TRBD2 as D (5 bases). Between the trimmed V and J ends, which lost 0 bases and 6 bases, there was a span of 11 bases. This CDR3 has 15 amino acids. The germline CDR1 and CDR2 sequences are MRHNA and SNTAGT. The CDR3 here is CASSDSGEKAGELFF. CDR3 sequence (DNA): TGTGCCAGCAGTGACTCTGGGGAGAAGGCCGGGGAGCTGTTTTTT.

The J gene is TRBJ1-1, the V gene TRBV6-2 or TRBV6-3; D might be TRBD1 (6 bases). Germline-derived CDR1 and CDR2 are MNHEY and SVGEGT. V was trimmed by 2 bases and J by 0 bases, leaving 7 bases between them. This CDR3 contains 14 residues. The CDR3 DNA sequence: TGTGCCAGCAGTTACACAGGGATGAACACTGAAGCTTTCTTT. This sequence encodes CASSYTGMNTEAFF.

The chain combines TRBV11-2 with TRBJ2-1, with 9 nucleotides matching TRBD1. The germline V gene encodes CDR1 SGHAT and CDR2 FQNNGV. This CDR3 comprises 19 residues. Unmatched junction bases numbered 18, after V lost 2 bases and J lost 7 bases. CDR3 protein: CASSLYSPPGQGKANEQFF. CDR3 in DNA: TGTGCCAGCAGCTTATACTCCCCACCGGGACAGGGTAAGGCAAATGAGCAGTTCTTC.

The chain has TRBV21-1 and TRBJ2-5; TRBD1 is taken as the D call from the table, unchecked against the DNA. TRBV21-1 is noted as a pseudogene. This CDR3 contains 15 residues. This chain's CDR3 is CASSKGRQNQETQYF. The CDR3 DNA reads as TGTGCCAGCAGCAAAGGGCGACAGAACCAAGAGACCCAGTACTTC.

The rearrangement joins TRBV23-1 to TRBJ2-3, with 10 bases fitting TRBD2. TRBV23-1 qualifies as an ORF whose function is uncertain. The CDR3 runs to 19 residues. Trimming took 4 bases from V and 6 from J; bases not matched to a gene: 19. The CDR3 DNA is TGCGCCAGCAGTCCTGGCGACTCTAGCGGGAGCCTCGATCTGGATACGCAGTATTTT. Residues: CASSPGDSSGSLDLDTQYF.

The V and J genes are TRBV19 and TRBJ2-3, with 12 positions matching TRBD2. The V gene end was trimmed by 0 bases and the J gene end by 0 bases; junction bases not matched to a gene: 13. This CDR3 is built from 21 residues. Germline V gene lookup returns CDR1 LNHDA and CDR2 SQIVND (reference sequence). DNA of the CDR3: TGTGCCAGTAGTATAGATCTCGGAACTAGCGGGAGGCCCCCCAGCACAGATACGCAGTATTTT. Protein product: CASSIDLGTSGRPPSTDTQYF.

The chain has TRBV15 and TRBJ2-2, with TRBD2 identical over 8 bases. J was trimmed by 7 bases and V by 4 bases; bases with no gene match: 11. Germline V CDR1 and CDR2: LNHNV, YYDKDF (reference sequence). This CDR3 region has 16 residues. The CDR3 bases are TGTGCCACCAGCATCAGGCCTGTCGGGGGGGACGGGGAGCTGTTTTTT. Residues: CATSIRPVGGDGELFF.

J is TRBJ2-3 and V is TRBV7-2; no firm D call. CDR1 and CDR2 from the germline V gene are SGHTA and FQGNSA. This CDR3 spans 11 amino acids. With 6 bases removed from V and 7 bases from J, the gap between germline ends came to 8 bases. As DNA, the CDR3 is TGTGCCAGCAGGGGCCCTAATACGCAGTATTTT. Translated: CASRGPNTQYF. Full variable domain (remainder filled in from reference TRBV7-2 and TRBJ2-3): GAGVSQSPSNKVTEKGKDVELRCDPISGHTALYWYRQSLGQGLEFLIYFQGNSAPDKSGLPSDRFSAERTGGSVSTLTIQRTQQEDSAVYLCASRGPNTQYFGPGTRLTVL.

This clone occurred once. The rearrangement joins TRBV2 to TRBJ2-7, with a possible D match to TRBD1 (6 bases). There are 13 residues in the CDR3. V lost 6 bases and J lost 2, with 11 bases in between. CDR1 is SNHLY and CDR2 is FYNNEI in the germline V gene. CDR3 nucleotides: TGTGCCAGCAGGGACAGCGCGACCTACGAGCAGTACTTC. This gives the protein CASRDSATYEQYF. The entire variable domain, with the rest obtained from reference TRBV2 and TRBJ2-7, is as follows: EPEVTQTPSHQVTQMGQEVILRCVPISNHLYFYWYRQILGQKVEFLVSFYNNEISEKSEIFDDQFSVERPDGSNFTLKIRSTKLEDSAMYFCASRDSATYEQYFGPGTRLTVT.

V gene TRBV5-5 combines with J gene TRBJ2-7; 7 bases align to TRBD1. The CDR3 loop spans 14 amino acids. Germline V gene lookup returns CDR1 SGHKS and CDR2 YYEKEE (reference sequence). Trimming removed 0 bases from V and 6 bases from J; junction bases left unmatched: 6. CDR3 nucleotides: TGTGCCAGCAGCTTGGATCAGGGGGTAGGCGAGCAGTACTTC. Its protein is CASSLDQGVGEQYF.

This rearrangement joins TRBV20-1 to TRBJ2-5; no definite D call. Germline CDR1 is DFQATT and CDR2 is SNEGSKA (reference sequence). The CDR3 has 10 amino acids. V was cut by 6 bases and J by 5 bases, with 7 bases left in between. This CDR3 reads CSAGSETQYF. The CDR3 DNA is TGCAGTGCGGGCTCGGAGACCCAGTACTTC.

The V gene is TRBV4-2, the J gene TRBJ2-3; 10 nucleotides match TRBD2. V gave up 4 bases and J gave up 1 base; unmatched junction bases: 2. The germline CDR1 and CDR2 sequences are LGHNA and YNFKEQ. This CDR3 is built from 15 residues. This chain's CDR3 is CASSPGTSGTDTQYF. CDR3 coding DNA: TGTGCCAGCAGCCCCGGGACTAGCGGCACAGATACGCAGTATTTT.

The chain carries TRBV27 and TRBJ2-7, with 8 bases aligning to TRBD2. Trimming at V came to 10 bases and at J to 7 bases, leaving 6 bases not matched to a gene. The CDR3 runs to 11 residues. Germline V gene sequence: CDR1 MNHEY, CDR2 SMNVEV (reference sequence). CDR3 loop: CATGTGGEQYF. The CDR3 nucleotides are TGTGCCACGGGGACGGGGGGGGAGCAGTACTTC.

The chain employs TRBV6-5 and TRBJ1-4, with a weak D call TRBD1 (5 bases). The CDR3 is made up of 14 amino acids. Between the trimmed V and J ends, which lost 8 bases and 0 bases, there was a span of 10 bases. Germline V CDR1 and CDR2: MNHEY, SVGAGI. The CDR3 DNA follows: TGTGCCAGCGGTACGACAGCAACTAATGAAAAACTGTTTTTT. Amino acids: CASGTTATNEKLFF.

The rearrangement joins TRBV14 to TRBJ1-4; TRBD1 is a possible D gene (5 bases). V lost 1 base, J lost 8 bases, and 14 bases lay in between. The CDR3 runs to 15 residues. CDR1 is SGHDN and CDR2 is FVKESK in the germline V gene. The CDR3 nucleotides read TGTGCCAGCAGCCAAGGTAGCAGGGTTGGGGAAAAACTGTTTTTT. It codes for CASSQGSRVGEKLFF.

This chain joins TRBV5-5 and TRBJ2-1; D gene uncertain. Trimming stripped 3 bases from V and 6 bases from J, with 16 bases between. The CDR3 has 15 amino acids. From germline, CDR1 is SGHKS and CDR2 YYEKEE (reference sequence). The CDR3 protein is CASSSTGPRLNEQFF. CDR3 in DNA: TGTGCCAGCAGCTCTACGGGTCCCAGACTCAATGAGCAGTTCTTC.

Points on this clone: An end of the junction differs from the germline gene, which may be a read error. The chain uses TRBV19 and TRBJ2-1, with D perhaps matching TRBD1 (6 bases). The CDR3 is 14 residues long. CDR1 and CDR2 (germline): LNHDA, SQIVND (reference sequence). DNA for the CDR3: TGTGCCAGTAGTAAACAGGGCTCCCACAATGAGCAGTTCTTC. It codes for CASSKQGSHNEQFF.

The chain is built from TRBV5-4 and TRBJ1-6; a weak D match, TRBD1 (6 bases). V dropped 2 bases and J dropped 14 bases, with 20 bases sitting between them. This CDR3 has 15 amino acids. CDR1 and CDR2 from the germline V gene are SGHNT and YYREEE (reference sequence). The CDR3 bases are TGTGCCAGCAGCTTCCCCGGGACATCCCTAGGCACCCTCCACTTT. Protein product: CASSFPGTSLGTLHF.

The J gene is TRBJ1-2, the V gene TRBV2, with D uncertain. CDR3 length equals 14 residues. The germline V and J ends were trimmed by 0 bases and 8 bases, with 13 bases remaining between them. Germline CDR1 SNHLY, CDR2 FYNNEI. The CDR3 nucleotides read TGTGCCAGCAGTGAAGCTCGGTCCGCGAGGGGCTACACCTTC. Protein product: CASSEARSARGYTF.

V is TRBV11-2 and J is TRBJ2-1; 9 bases agree with TRBD2. Trimming took 1 base from V and 5 from J; bases not matched to a gene: 9. The CDR3 contains 17 residues. Germline CDR1 is SGHAT and CDR2 is FQNNGV. The CDR3 DNA reads TGTGCCAGCAGCTTAGGGGGTAGCGGGAGTCGCCACAATGAGCAGTTCTTC. This translates into CASSLGGSGSRHNEQFF.

This clone was picked up one time. This chain connects TRBV5-4 to TRBJ2-1; 11 nucleotides match TRBD2. V was clipped by 4 bases and J by 5 bases; unmatched bases: 8. The CDR3 has 16 residues. Germline assignment: CDR1 SGHNT and CDR2 YYREEE (reference sequence). This chain's CDR3 is CASSPFTSGGHNEQFF. The DNA of the CDR3 is TGTGCCAGCAGCCCCTTCACTAGCGGGGGCCACAATGAGCAGTTCTTC.